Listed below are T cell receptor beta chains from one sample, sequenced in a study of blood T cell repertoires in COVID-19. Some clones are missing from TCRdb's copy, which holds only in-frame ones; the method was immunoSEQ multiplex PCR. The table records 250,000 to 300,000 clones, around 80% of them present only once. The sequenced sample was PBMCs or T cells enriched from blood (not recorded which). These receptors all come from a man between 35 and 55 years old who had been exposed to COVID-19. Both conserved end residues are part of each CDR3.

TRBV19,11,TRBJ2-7,CASRGGYEQYF
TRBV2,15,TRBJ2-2,CASSSGQGRTGELFF
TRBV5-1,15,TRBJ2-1,CASSLDPRANNEQFF
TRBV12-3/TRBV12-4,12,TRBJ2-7,CASSSLSYEQYF
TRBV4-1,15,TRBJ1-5,CASSQPWDRDQPQHF
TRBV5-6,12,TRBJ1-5,CASSLRDQPQHF
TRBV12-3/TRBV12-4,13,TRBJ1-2,CASSLADRSRNTF
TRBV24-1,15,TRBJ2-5,CATSEADSTQETQYF
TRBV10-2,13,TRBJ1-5,CASGAGGDQPQHF
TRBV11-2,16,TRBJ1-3,CASSLLQATSGNTIYF
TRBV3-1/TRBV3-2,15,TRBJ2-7,CATRSGTSSPYEQYF
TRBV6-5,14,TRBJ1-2,CASSPTTGFYGYTF
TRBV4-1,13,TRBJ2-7,CASSPDQFYEQYF
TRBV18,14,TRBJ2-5,CASSPRLGGETQYF
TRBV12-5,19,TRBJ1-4,CASDGLPGTGDNPHEKLFF
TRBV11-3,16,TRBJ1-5,CASSRDRDIFYQPQHF
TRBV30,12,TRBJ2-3,CAWSGSADTQYF
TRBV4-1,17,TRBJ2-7,CASSQASAAGGFYEQYF
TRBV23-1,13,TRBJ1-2,CASSPGSPYGYTF
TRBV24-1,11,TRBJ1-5,CATGQNQPQHF
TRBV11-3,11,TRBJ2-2,CGTGNTGELFF
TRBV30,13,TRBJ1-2,CAWSRTGVDGYTF
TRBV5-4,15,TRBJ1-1,CASSLRQGASTEAFF
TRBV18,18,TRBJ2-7,CASSPPVFSGIQNYEQYF
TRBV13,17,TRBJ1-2,CASSTLPGTGTSYGYTF
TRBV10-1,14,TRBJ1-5,CASSEDRGDQPQHF
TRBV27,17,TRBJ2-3,CASSQRRRLTSTDTQYF
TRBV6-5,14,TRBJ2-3,CASRDERERGTQYF
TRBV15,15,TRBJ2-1,CATRADRGSYNEQFF
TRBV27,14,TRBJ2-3,CASSLGQNTDTQYF
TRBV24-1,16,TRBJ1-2,CATSGGQGEYNYGYTF
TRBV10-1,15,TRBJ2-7,CASRRKRTLSYEQYF
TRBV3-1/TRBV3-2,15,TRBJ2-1,CASSQASVEISEQFF
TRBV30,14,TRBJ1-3,CASPAASSGNTIYF
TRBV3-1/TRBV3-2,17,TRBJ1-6,CASSQVSGGWRNSPLHF
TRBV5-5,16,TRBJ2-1,CASSLGGTSGSHEQFF
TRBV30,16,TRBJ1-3,CAWSVGLGQGANTIYF
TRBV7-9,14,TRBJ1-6,CASSLRGQGSPLHF
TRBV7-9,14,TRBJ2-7,CASSYEEGRGEQYF
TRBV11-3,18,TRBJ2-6,CASSLDASGSSGANVLTF
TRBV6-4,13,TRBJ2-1,CASSQGRGDEQFF
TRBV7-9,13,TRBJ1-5,CASSTTGFQPQHF
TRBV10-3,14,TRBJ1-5,CAISWDSSNQPQHF
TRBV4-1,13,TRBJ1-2,CASSSPEGDGYTF
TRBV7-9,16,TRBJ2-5,CASMVPFKGQQETQYF
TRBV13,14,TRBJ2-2,CASRFTANTGELFF
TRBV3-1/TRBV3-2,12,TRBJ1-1,CASSRVSTEAFF
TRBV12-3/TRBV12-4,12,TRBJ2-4,CASLGYGLVPDF
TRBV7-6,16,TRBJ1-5,CASSMRDGQFNQPQHF
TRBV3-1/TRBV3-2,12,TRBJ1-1,CASSQSSREAFF
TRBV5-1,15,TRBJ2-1,CASSSIAGTENEQFF